A selection of T cell receptor beta chains follows, all from one sample in a study of blood T cells in healthy people across ages. One entry per CDR3 protein results from TCRdb running MiXCR on the 5' RACE reads. The data show some 1.8 million distinct CDR3 sequences, approximately 40% seen once. The sequenced sample consisted of blood. These TCRs come from a human donor in good health. Each CDR3 is given with its conserved first and last residue. D genes are given only for firm matches. Size tells how often a clone was seen (once, few, many) or the class of an expanded clone, and some rows leave it out.

len: 13
abundance: few
j_gene: TRBJ2-7
v_gene: TRBV7-2
d_gene: .
CDR3nt: TGTGCCAGCAGCCTGGGGAATATGGACGAGCAGTACTTC
CDR3aa: CASSLGNMDEQYF

len: 16
abundance: few
j_gene: TRBJ2-7
v_gene: TRBV4-1
d_gene: TRBD1
CDR3nt: TGCGCCAGCAGCCTAAACCATGACAGGGGATACTACGAGCAGTACTTC
CDR3aa: CASSLNHDRGYYEQYF

len: 15
abundance: .
j_gene: TRBJ1-2
v_gene: TRBV7-3
d_gene: TRBD1
CDR3nt: TGTGCCAGCAGCTTAACCCCGGGACAGGCCTATGGCTACACCTTC
CDR3aa: CASSLTPGQAYGYTF

len: 14
abundance: .
j_gene: TRBJ2-2
v_gene: TRBV4-3
d_gene: .
CDR3nt: TGCGCCAGCAGTCCGATCTTAGGTACCGGGGAGCTGTTTTTT
CDR3aa: CASSPILGTGELFF

len: 17
abundance: once
j_gene: TRBJ2-1
v_gene: TRBV10-3
d_gene: .
CDR3nt: TGTGCCATCAGTGAGTCTAGGGGCGCGAGCTCCTACAATGAGCAGTTCTTC
CDR3aa: CAISESRGASSYNEQFF

len: 13
abundance: many
j_gene: TRBJ1-1
v_gene: TRBV7-2
d_gene: .
CDR3nt: TGTGCCAGCAGCCCTGGACGGAACACTGAAGCTTTCTTT
CDR3aa: CASSPGRNTEAFF

len: 13
abundance: few
j_gene: TRBJ1-4
v_gene: TRBV20-1
d_gene: TRBD1
CDR3nt: TGCAGTGCCAATCAACAGGGGCTTGAAAAACTGTTTTTT
CDR3aa: CSANQQGLEKLFF

len: 16
abundance: .
j_gene: TRBJ2-3
v_gene: TRBV20-1
d_gene: TRBD1
CDR3nt: TGCAGTGCGCAGGCTTATGGACAGGTTGGGGCAGATACGCAGTATTTT
CDR3aa: CSAQAYGQVGADTQYF

len: 16
abundance: .
j_gene: TRBJ2-3
v_gene: TRBV7-8
d_gene: .
CDR3nt: TGTGCCAGCAGCTTAGGGGGGTGGAGAAGCACAGATACGCAGTATTTT
CDR3aa: CASSLGGWRSTDTQYF

len: 15
abundance: few
j_gene: TRBJ2-7
v_gene: TRBV7-2
d_gene: .
CDR3nt: TGTGCCAGCAGCTCACGGGGGGCTACAGTAAGCGAGCAGTACTTC
CDR3aa: CASSSRGATVSEQYF

len: 15
abundance: .
j_gene: TRBJ1-2
v_gene: TRBV13
d_gene: .
CDR3nt: TGTGCCAGCAGCTTAAAGGGCAATCCTAACTATGGCTACACCTTC
CDR3aa: CASSLKGNPNYGYTF

len: 19
abundance: .
j_gene: TRBJ2-2
v_gene: TRBV12-3/TRBV12-4
d_gene: TRBD2
CDR3nt: TGTGCCAGCAGTTTAGGTAGCGGGGGGGCCGGTTTTTACACCGGGGAGCTGTTTTTT
CDR3aa: CASSLGSGGAGFYTGELFF

len: 13
abundance: few
j_gene: TRBJ1-1
v_gene: TRBV7-9
d_gene: .
CDR3nt: TGTGCCAGCAGCTTACGCGGACAGAGTGAAGCCTTCTTT
CDR3aa: CASSLRGQSEAFF

len: 15
abundance: .
j_gene: TRBJ1-1
v_gene: TRBV5-1
d_gene: .
CDR3nt: TGCGCCAGCTCCCCTGAGACGGGGGGCAGAACTGAAGCTTTCTTT
CDR3aa: CASSPETGGRTEAFF

len: 13
abundance: .
j_gene: TRBJ1-2
v_gene: TRBV29-1
d_gene: .
CDR3nt: TGCAGCGTTAAGGGAGGACACTTCTATGGCTACACCTTC
CDR3aa: CSVKGGHFYGYTF

len: 15
abundance: .
j_gene: TRBJ1-2
v_gene: TRBV4-3
d_gene: .
CDR3nt: TGCGCCAGCAGCCATAACCAAGGAGGGACTATGGGCTACACCTTC
CDR3aa: CASSHNQGGTMGYTF

len: 15
abundance: few
j_gene: TRBJ2-7
v_gene: TRBV7-3
d_gene: TRBD2
CDR3nt: TGTGCCAGCAGCCTCAATGCCGGGGGGGGATACGAGCAGTACTTC
CDR3aa: CASSLNAGGGYEQYF

len: 13
abundance: .
j_gene: TRBJ2-1
v_gene: TRBV7-2
d_gene: .
CDR3nt: TGTGCCAGCAGCGTAAGACAGGTCAATGAGCAGTTCTTC
CDR3aa: CASSVRQVNEQFF

len: 16
abundance: .
j_gene: TRBJ2-3
v_gene: TRBV20-1
d_gene: TRBD2
CDR3nt: TGCAGTGCTAGAGCTCCCCTCCGGGGGGGCTCAGATACGCAGTATTTT
CDR3aa: CSARAPLRGGSDTQYF

len: 15
abundance: few
j_gene: TRBJ1-2
v_gene: TRBV10-3
d_gene: .
CDR3nt: TGTGCCATTGATGACCCCGGTTCTACCTCCTATGGCTACACCTTC
CDR3aa: CAIDDPGSTSYGYTF

len: 16
abundance: .
j_gene: TRBJ2-1
v_gene: TRBV15
d_gene: TRBD2
CDR3nt: TGTGCCACCAGCAGACCCGGACTAGCGAGACACAATGAGCAGTTCTTC
CDR3aa: CATSRPGLARHNEQFF

len: 14
abundance: .
j_gene: TRBJ1-6
v_gene: TRBV28
d_gene: .
CDR3nt: TGTGCCAGCAGTCCACCTGGATATAATTCACCCCTCCACTTT
CDR3aa: CASSPPGYNSPLHF

len: 16
abundance: many
j_gene: TRBJ2-1
v_gene: TRBV7-9
d_gene: TRBD1
CDR3nt: TGTGCCAGCAGCACAACGACAGGGAGCTCCTACAATGAGCAGTTCTTC
CDR3aa: CASSTTTGSSYNEQFF

len: 15
abundance: few
j_gene: TRBJ2-7
v_gene: TRBV4-3
d_gene: TRBD1
CDR3nt: TGCGCCAGCAGCCAGACGGGACAGGGGACGTACGAGCAGTACTTC
CDR3aa: CASSQTGQGTYEQYF

len: 12
abundance: .
j_gene: TRBJ1-6
v_gene: TRBV2
d_gene: .
CDR3nt: TGTGCCAGCAGGGGGGAAGGGTCACCCCTCCACTTT
CDR3aa: CASRGEGSPLHF

len: 16
abundance: .
j_gene: TRBJ1-6
v_gene: TRBV7-2
d_gene: .
CDR3nt: TGTGCCAGCAGCTTAGTTCTTGGGACCGCGAATTCACCCCTCCACTTT
CDR3aa: CASSLVLGTANSPLHF

len: 15
abundance: .
j_gene: TRBJ1-1
v_gene: TRBV9
d_gene: .
CDR3nt: TGTGCCAGCAGCGTAGGCTCCGGACTGAACACTGAAGCTTTCTTT
CDR3aa: CASSVGSGLNTEAFF

len: 15
abundance: .
j_gene: TRBJ1-2
v_gene: TRBV6-1
d_gene: .
CDR3nt: TGTGCCAGCAGTGTTGAGACCGGTTTTTGGTATGGCTACACCTTC
CDR3aa: CASSVETGFWYGYTF